This entry describes one TCR beta chain. Its antigen remains unidentified. No much larger clone exists at a distance of one base, and base qualities are not known. TCRbeta CDR3 regions were amplified from genomic DNA using the immunoSEQ Assay, a bias-controlled multiplex PCR. As for how the authors treated the data: The number of nucleated cells in each sample was estimated from the amplification of reference gene primers within the assay. Sequence reads were collapsed and filtered to measure the absolute abundance of every unique TCRbeta CDR3 rearrangement. For each sample, productive Simpson clonality was calculated by taking the square root of Simpson's diversity index across productive rearrangements. TCRdb re-hosts the immuneACCESS table, in-frame sequences only. Its copies lack some clones; in the studies checked, an unresolved V gene accounts for under half of them, and the cause for the rest is not known. That table furnishes V, J and clone size, whereas the DNA furnished D and trimming. Here the sample has some 200,000 clones; roughly 84% occur a single time. Of the sample, about 18% is held by the ten largest clones.

The CDR3, cysteine through phenylalanine, is 16 amino acids long. Just the 48-base CDR3 DNA is kept, in frame starting at base 1. V is pruned by 5 bases and J by 3 bases, leaving 9 bases of the junction without a gene match. CDR1 and CDR2 are drawn from the germline V gene: SGHDN, FVKESK. The data derive from a study of blood T cell repertoires in COVID-19 (dated by TCRdb to the early 2020s). Looking at the study overall: Samples from collaborators originated in the United States, Italy and Spain and spanned both the acute and convalescent phases of COVID-19. The prospective study material was composed of cDNA or gDNA derived from T cells, B-cell-depleted T cells, or PBMCs. Subjects who had been exposed to COVID-19, were actively infected with it, or had recovered from it provided the deeply sampled blood TCRbeta repertoires that made up the dataset. A freely available public database, intended as a resource for researchers studying the immune response to SARS-CoV-2, is where the repertoires were released. The samples were drawn from two sources: the first 160 participants of the ongoing ImmuneRACE study, and 950 to 1,500 subjects contributed by 6 global collaborators. The sample metadata nearly always contained a de-identified subject ID, COVID-19 status, age in years and sex. Where available, HLA class I and class II types were obtained from metadata supplied by the sample provider rather than from assay-based typing. Results the study describes overall, beyond this receptor: Clinical and demographic metadata were provided uncurated, with the amount varying by source and participant.

One collaborating source in Seattle enrolled patients while the patients were actively infected and followed the patients over time throughout the course of disease. Each collaborating institution followed its own protocols to collect whole blood in K2EDTA tubes. Collaborator samples were shipped for TCRbeta analysis as frozen whole blood, isolated PBMCs, or DNA extracted from either sample type. Sequenced sample: peripheral blood. Recombination linked TRBV14 to TRBJ2-2, and 7 junctional nucleotides match TRBD1. The receptor's source is a man aged 45 to 65 with COVID-19, enrolled during active disease. The CDR3 region reads CASSRNRGLDTGELFF. The sequenced DNA is TGTGCCAGCAGCAGGAACAGGGGTCTCGACACCGGGGAGCTGTTTTTT.